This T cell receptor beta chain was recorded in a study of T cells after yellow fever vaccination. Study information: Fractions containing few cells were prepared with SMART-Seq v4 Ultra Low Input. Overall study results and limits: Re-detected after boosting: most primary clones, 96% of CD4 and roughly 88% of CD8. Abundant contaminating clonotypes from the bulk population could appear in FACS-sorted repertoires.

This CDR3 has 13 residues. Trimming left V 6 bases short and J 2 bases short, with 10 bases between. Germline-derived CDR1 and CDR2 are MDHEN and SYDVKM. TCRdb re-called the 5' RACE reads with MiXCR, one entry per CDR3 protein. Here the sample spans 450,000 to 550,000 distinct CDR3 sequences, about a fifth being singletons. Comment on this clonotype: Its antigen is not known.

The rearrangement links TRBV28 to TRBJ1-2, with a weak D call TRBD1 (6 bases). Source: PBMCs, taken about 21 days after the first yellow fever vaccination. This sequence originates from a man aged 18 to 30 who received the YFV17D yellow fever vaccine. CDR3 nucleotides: TGTGCCAGCAGACAGACAGGAAACTATGGCTACACCTTC. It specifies CASRQTGNYGYTF.